This T cell receptor beta chain was retrieved from a study of blood T cell repertoires in COVID-19. The germline V gene has CDR1 SQVTM and CDR2 ANQGSEA. V was clipped by 6 bases and J by 3 bases; unmatched bases: 6. The CDR3 is 13 residues long. Measured with immunoSEQ multiplex PCR; TCRdb has only the in-frame clones, and not every one. The sample gives about 300,000 clones, more than 70% of which show up once; roughly 1.7% is in the top ten. This clone came up a few times. The chain carries TRBV29-1 and TRBJ1-1; TRBD1 matches 8 bases. The TCR was taken from a woman aged 30 to 39 with COVID-19, enrolled during active disease. Material for sequencing was peripheral blood. CDR3 sequence (DNA): TGCAGCGTCTTTGGACAGGGCCACACTGAAGCTTTCTTT. Its translation is CSVFGQGHTEAFF.